Listed here are 6 T cell receptor beta chains from one sample, sequenced in a study of T cell responses to AZD1222 COVID-19 vaccine. Some clones are missing from TCRdb's copy, which holds only in-frame ones; the method was immunoSEQ multiplex PCR. The sample yields over 150,000 clones, 88% seen once. Source: peripheral blood, taken 28 days after the second AZD1222 dose. The receptors come from an adult who received the AZD1222 COVID-19 vaccine.

The chain employs TRBV7-9 and TRBJ1-3; 7 bases line up with TRBD1. The germline CDR1 and CDR2 sequences are SEHNR and FQNEAQ (reference sequence). J gave up 2 bases and V 5 bases, and 6 bases lay outside the gene matches. This CDR3 contains 15 residues. The CDR3, as DNA: TGTGCCAGCAGCACCCCTCAGGGGGCTGGAAACACCATATATTTT. This sequence encodes CASSTPQGAGNTIYF.

The chain employs TRBV11-1 and TRBJ2-7; D gene unclear. Per the germline V gene, CDR1 is SGHAT and CDR2 is FQDESV (reference sequence). The CDR3 is 14 amino acids. Trimming took 0 bases from V and 0 from J, leaving 6 bases between them. DNA for the CDR3: TGTGCCAGCAGCTTAGCAGGATTCTCCTACGAGCAGTACTTC. It translates to CASSLAGFSYEQYF. The whole variable domain, filled in from reference TRBV11-1 and TRBJ2-7, reads EAEVAQSPRYKITEKSQAVAFWCDPISGHATLYWYRQILGQGPELLVQFQDESVVDDSQLPKDRFSAERLKGVDSTLKIQPAELGDSAMYLCASSLAGFSYEQYFGPGTRLTVT.

J is TRBJ2-5 and V is TRBV5-6; D may be TRBD1 (5 bases). The V and J ends lost 4 bases and 1 base respectively, with 14 bases between them. The CDR3 covers 15 residues. The germline CDR1 and CDR2 sequences are SGHDT and YYEEEE. The CDR3 sequence: CASSRTKGFQETQYF. The CDR3 coding sequence is TGTGCCAGCAGCCGGACAAAGGGTTTCCAAGAGACCCAGTACTTC.

The chain employs TRBV5-1 and TRBJ1-1; no definite D call. V shed 4 bases and J shed 0 bases, with 16 bases lying between them. Germline CDR1 is SGHRS and CDR2 is YFSETQ. The CDR3 spans 16 residues. DNA for the CDR3: TGCGCCAGCAGCGCGACGGGGTCCTTTCTGAACACTGAAGCTTTCTTT. Translation gives CASSATGSFLNTEAFF.

V and J are TRBV29-1 and TRBJ2-3; D unclear. The V end was cut by 6 bases, the J end by 5 bases, with 9 bases between. This CDR3 comprises 11 residues. CDR1 and CDR2 (germline): SQVTM, ANQGSEA. The CDR3 is CSVEAKDTQYF. CDR3 sequence (DNA): TGCAGCGTCGAGGCCAAAGATACGCAGTATTTT.

This chain uses TRBV28 with TRBJ2-1, with D possibly TRBD2 on 5 matching bases. This CDR3 comprises 15 residues. Germline CDR1 is MDHEN and CDR2 is SYDVKM. With 5 bases removed from V and 1 base from J, the gap between germline ends came to 12 bases. This chain's CDR3 is CASSRRGQSYNEQFF. The CDR3 nucleotides read TGTGCCAGCAGTCGCCGGGGTCAATCCTACAATGAGCAGTTCTTC.